The present T cell receptor (beta chain) was sequenced within a study of T cell responses to AZD1222 COVID-19 vaccine. Study observations and caveats: Recipients of two AZD1222 doses showed rising Spike-specific TCR breadth and depth. White British ancestry dominated among donors, who included more females, and clonal diversity was possibly underestimated.

Clones were read by immunoSEQ multiplex PCR, and TCRdb kept only the in-frame ones, dropping some. Found here are more than 80,000 clones, less than 95% of them singletons; the top ten hold roughly 8%. From germline, CDR1 is MNHEY and CDR2 SVGAGI. The CDR3 runs 13 residues. V lost 6 bases and J lost 2, with 9 bases in between. This clone was observed a single time. Its target is not known. The TCR comes from an adult who received the AZD1222 COVID-19 vaccine. The starting material was peripheral blood, obtained 28 days after the second AZD1222 dose. This rearrangement joins TRBV6-5 to TRBJ2-3; D is undetermined. In DNA, the CDR3 is TGTGCCAGCAGGAGAGTGACCACAGATACGCAGTATTTT. It is translated as CASRRVTTDTQYF.